These 8 T cell receptor beta chains came from one sample sequenced in a study of T-cell reconstitution after alpha-beta-depleted transplantation in children. For TCRbeta, the library was prepared with unique molecular identifiers. One entry per CDR3 protein, called by TCRdb with MiXCR from the PCR reads. The sample carries more than 550,000 distinct CDR3 sequences, about 11% recorded once. Sequencing used PBMCs from the stem cell graft donor, obtained from the stem cell graft. Receptor source: a human donor who donated a stem cell graft to a child with acute myeloid leukemia.

Ten or more counts support this clonotype. The gene calls are TRBV7-9 and TRBJ1-3, with D uncertain. V was trimmed by 4 bases and J by 5 bases, leaving 9 bases between them. CDR3 length equals 13 residues. Germline V lookup: CDR1 SEHNR, CDR2 FQNEAQ (reference sequence). DNA of the CDR3: TGTGCCAGCAGCTCGGGAGCTAGAAACACCATATATTTT. It yields the protein CASSSGARNTIYF. Drawing the rest from reference TRBV7-9 and TRBJ1-3, the complete variable domain is DTGVSQNPRHKITKRGQNVTFRCDPISEHNRLYWYRQTLGQGPEFLTYFQNEAQLEKSRLLSDRFSAERPKGSFSTLEIQRTEQGDSAMYLCASSSGARNTIYFGEGSWLTVV.

This clonotype was observed a few times. V usage is TRBV29-1 and J usage is TRBJ2-5, with TRBD2 matching over 11 bases. The ends lost 2 bases at V and 5 bases at J; junction bases unmatched: 10. This CDR3 contains 16 residues. The germline CDR1 and CDR2 sequences are SQVTM and ANQGSEA. CDR3 sequence: CSVETSGSFSWETQYF. CDR3 sequence (DNA): TGCAGCGTTGAAACTAGCGGGAGCTTTTCGTGGGAGACCCAGTACTTC.

The chain is built from TRBV5-1 and TRBJ2-2; D is unresolved. The V gene lost 3 bases and the J gene lost 2 bases, with 11 bases spanning the gap. The CDR3 length is 15 residues. From germline, CDR1 is SGHRS and CDR2 YFSETQ. The chain's CDR3 is CASSSSRPNTGELFF. The CDR3 nucleotides are TGCGCCAGCAGCTCGTCCAGACCTAACACCGGGGAGCTGTTTTTT. The full variable domain, with the rest looked up from reference TRBV5-1 and TRBJ2-2, is KAGVTQTPRYLIKTRGQQVTLSCSPISGHRSVSWYQQTPGQGLQFLFEYFSETQRNKGNFPGRFSGRQFSNSRSEMNVSTLELGDSALYLCASSSSRPNTGELFFGEGSRLTVL.

Only a few counts were recorded for this clonotype. The chain has TRBV29-1 and TRBJ2-3; 15 bases are shared with TRBD2. The CDR3 consists of 15 residues. With 4 bases clipped from V and 3 bases from J, the junction kept 2 bases outside the gene matches. Looked up from germline, CDR1 is SQVTM and CDR2 is ANQGSEA. The CDR3 loop is CSVVGTSGRTDTQYF. CDR3 in DNA: TGCAGCGTTGTGGGGACTAGCGGGAGGACAGATACGCAGTATTTT.

This clonotype came up a few times. The chain employs TRBV20-1 and TRBJ2-6; TRBD1 matches 10 bases. From germline, CDR1 is DFQATT and CDR2 SNEGSKA (reference sequence). J gave up 4 bases and V 7 bases, and 10 bases lay outside the gene matches. The CDR3 length is 16 residues. CDR3 in amino acids: CSVSPGQGTGANVLTF. The CDR3 DNA reads TGCAGTGTTTCCCCGGGACAGGGGACCGGGGCCAACGTCCTGACTTTC.

The rearrangement joins TRBV3-1 to TRBJ2-1; D not resolved. This CDR3 comprises 14 residues. V gave up 0 bases and J gave up 10 bases, with 13 bases separating them. CDR1 and CDR2 from the germline V gene are LGHDT and YNNKEL (reference sequence). CDR3 sequence reads: CASSQDEKWNEQFF. Here the CDR3 DNA reads TGTGCCAGCAGCCAAGATGAGAAATGGAACGAGCAGTTCTTC.

V and J are TRBV20-1 and TRBJ2-1; D ambiguous. Trimming removed 0 bases from V and 5 bases from J, with 5 bases in between. Germline values: CDR1 DFQATT, CDR2 SNEGSKA (reference sequence). CDR3 length: 12 residues. CDR3 residues: CSAREFNNEQFF. CDR3 DNA sequence: TGCAGTGCTAGAGAATTTAACAATGAGCAGTTCTTC.

This clonotype was recorded many times. J is TRBJ2-1 and V is TRBV7-9; weak D call: TRBD2 (5 bases). CDR3 length equals 15 residues. CDR1 SEHNR and CDR2 FQNEAQ come from the germline V gene (reference sequence). Trimming took off 5 bases at V and 5 bases at J, with 16 bases between the two ends. CDR3 amino acids: CASSVYREINNEQFF. Here the CDR3 DNA reads TGTGCCAGCAGCGTGTACCGGGAAATTAACAATGAGCAGTTCTTC.